A single sample gave rise to the 24 T cell receptor beta chains below, sequenced in a study of blood T cell repertoires in COVID-19 (dated by TCRdb to 2020 to 2022). The library was obtained by the immunoSEQ multiplex PCR assay. In its TCRdb copy, this immuneACCESS table keeps in-frame sequences only and misses some clones. Where compared with another copy, unresolved V genes explain less than half of these, and the others have no known cause. This sample comprises approximately 210,000 clones, about four fifths of them detected only once. The ten largest clones take up 3% to 4.5% of the sample. Sample: peripheral blood. These receptors all stem from a woman aged 80 or older with acute or convalescent COVID-19.

CDR3 bases: TGCAGTGCTAGTGGGGACGGGAGTAATTCACCCCTCCACTTT. It translates to CSASGDGSNSPLHF. The chain recombines TRBV20-1 with TRBJ1-6, with a possible D match to TRBD1 (5 bases). CDR3 size: 14 residues. CDR1 DFQATT and CDR2 SNEGSKA come from the germline V gene (reference sequence). V was pared by 3 bases and J by 6 bases, with 12 bases between.

This clone has only one observation. V usage is TRBV19 and J usage is TRBJ1-2; possibly TRBD1 for D (6 bases). CDR3 size: 14 residues. CDR1 LNHDA and CDR2 SQIVND come from the germline V gene (reference sequence). V shed 5 bases and J shed 0 bases, with 10 bases lying between them. The CDR3 protein is CASSSRGTNYGYTF. CDR3 nucleotide sequence: TGTGCCAGTAGTTCCAGGGGTACTAACTATGGCTACACCTTC.

The chain links TRBV3-1 (or the pseudogene TRBV3-2) to TRBJ1-2, with no clear D. Germline V gene lookup returns CDR1 LGHDT and CDR2 YNNKEL (reference sequence). V lost 4 bases to trimming and J lost 2 bases, with 8 bases between them. The CDR3 extends over 13 amino acids. CDR3 protein: CASSRTQNYGYTF. The CDR3 nucleotides read TGTGCCAGCAGCCGTACACAGAACTATGGCTACACCTTC.

The chain joins TRBV9 to TRBJ1-2, with a tentative D call TRBD1 (6 bases). V dropped 4 bases and J dropped 4 bases, with 11 bases sitting between them. CDR1 and CDR2 from the germline V gene are SGDLS and YYNGEE. The length of the CDR3 is 13 residues. CDR3 DNA: TGTGCCAGCAGCTCCGGACAGCTCTATGGCTACACCTTC. Protein product: CASSSGQLYGYTF.

The chain has TRBV2 and TRBJ1-2; 8 nucleotides line up with TRBD1. There are 13 residues in the CDR3. Looked up from germline, CDR1 is SNHLY and CDR2 is FYNNEI. The V and J ends lost 6 bases and 7 bases, in that order; junction bases with no gene match: 7. The CDR3 loop reads CASRSGQGRGYTF. The CDR3 DNA reads as TGTGCCAGCAGATCCGGACAGGGCCGTGGCTACACCTTC.

V gene TRBV30 combines with J gene TRBJ1-4, with no clear D. V lost 3 bases, J lost 7 bases, and 12 bases lay in between. Per germline, CDR1 GTSNPN and CDR2 SVGIG (reference sequence). CDR3 length: 13 residues. CDR3: CAWSPRSREKLFF. The CDR3 nucleotides are TGTGCCTGGAGCCCGAGGAGCCGTGAAAAACTGTTTTTT.

The chain has TRBV7-3 and TRBJ2-3; 9 bases are a match to TRBD2. With 5 bases clipped from V and 4 bases from J, the junction kept 13 bases outside the gene matches. Germline lookup yields CDR1 SGHTA and CDR2 FQGTGA. The CDR3 length is 17 residues. The CDR3 region is CASSLLGSGGLSDTQYF. CDR3 sequence (DNA): TGTGCCAGCAGCCTCTTAGGCAGCGGGGGGCTCTCAGATACGCAGTATTTT.

The V call is TRBV5-6, the J call TRBJ1-2; possible D gene TRBD1, 5 bases. CDR3 length: 14 residues. Trimming took 0 bases from V and 2 from J, leaving 8 bases between them. CDR1 and CDR2 (germline): SGHDT, YYEEEE. The CDR3 DNA reads as TGTGCCAGCAGCTTGGGGACACTGAACTATGGCTACACCTTC. This encodes CASSLGTLNYGYTF.

The J gene is TRBJ1-1, the V gene TRBV19; D gene uncertain. This CDR3 has 16 residues. V was shortened by 5 bases and J by 2 bases, with 18 bases between the two germline ends. The V gene's germline CDR1 is LNHDA and CDR2 SQIVND (reference sequence). The CDR3 bases are TGTGCCAGTAGTTCACGGACGGGGAGCGGAAACACTGAAGCTTTCTTT. It specifies CASSSRTGSGNTEAFF.

The chain has TRBV28 and TRBJ1-2; the match to TRBD1 covers 10 bases. Per the germline V gene, CDR1 is MDHEN and CDR2 is SYDVKM. The CDR3 is 15 amino acids. Trimming cost V 3 bases and J 8 bases; bases outside gene matches: 9. CDR3 residues: CASSLGRTGGEGYTF. In DNA, the CDR3 is TGTGCCAGCAGTTTGGGGAGGACAGGGGGTGAGGGCTACACCTTC.

This clone showed up just once. The genes are TRBV2 and TRBJ1-1; possibly TRBD1 for D (6 bases). This CDR3 comprises 16 residues. V lost 2 bases and J 5 bases, leaving 18 bases between the germline ends. Germline V gene sequence: CDR1 SNHLY, CDR2 FYNNEI. The CDR3 nucleotides read TGTGCCAGCAGTGAAATGGAGGCAGGGAGGGGGACTGAAGCTTTCTTT. It specifies CASSEMEAGRGTEAFF.

The chain recombines TRBV9 with TRBJ1-1, with D tentatively TRBD1 (6 bases). V lost 2 bases and J lost 1, with 12 bases in between. Germline V gene lookup returns CDR1 SGDLS and CDR2 YYNGEE. CDR3 length: 15 residues. The CDR3 sequence: CASSVSGQRNTEAFF. The CDR3 coding sequence is TGTGCCAGCAGCGTCTCAGGACAGAGGAACACTGAAGCTTTCTTT.

The rearrangement joins TRBV2 to TRBJ1-5, with TRBD1 matching 8 bases. Trimming took 4 bases from V and 3 from J; bases not matched to a gene: 11. The CDR3 length is 17 residues. Germline CDR1 and CDR2: SNHLY and FYNNEI. The CDR3 loop reads CASSGAIGTGHNQPQHF. CDR3 nucleotide sequence: TGTGCCAGCAGTGGGGCTATAGGGACAGGCCACAATCAGCCCCAGCATTTT.

The chain carries TRBV5-4 and TRBJ1-1; TRBD1 agrees at 7 bases. The CDR3 spans 15 residues. CDR1 and CDR2 from the germline V gene are SGHNT and YYREEE (reference sequence). V shed 2 bases, J shed 4 bases, and the junction held 8 bases outside the gene matches. This chain's CDR3 is CASSFYDRALTEAFF. CDR3 DNA sequence: TGTGCCAGCAGCTTTTACGACAGGGCCCTCACTGAAGCTTTCTTT.

CDR3 in DNA: TGTGCCAGCAGCTTATCGTTAGACAGGTCTTCACCCCTCCACTTT. Translating it yields CASSLSLDRSSPLHF. The chain joins TRBV7-2 to TRBJ1-6, with D possibly being TRBD1 (6 bases). V was shortened by 2 bases and J by 9 bases, with 14 bases between the two germline ends. Germline-derived CDR1 and CDR2 are SGHTA and FQGNSA. The CDR3 extends over 15 amino acids.

Here the CDR3 DNA reads TGTGCCAGCACTCCAGGCGGGGGCTGGTATGGCTACACCTTC. As protein: CASTPGGGWYGYTF. V is TRBV6-5 and J is TRBJ1-2; a possible D gene is TRBD1 (6 bases). CDR3 length: 14 residues. The ends were cut back, 7 bases at V and 5 bases at J, with 17 bases in the middle. Germline CDR1 MNHEY, CDR2 SVGAGI.

This sequence joins TRBV5-1 and TRBJ2-5; TRBD1 matches at 7 bases. V was clipped by 2 bases and J by 4 bases; unmatched bases: 8. From germline, CDR1 is SGHRS and CDR2 YFSETQ. The CDR3 runs to 15 residues. The CDR3 DNA reads TGCGCCAGCAGCTTTGGGGGCGCAGGGGGAGAGACCCAGTACTTC. This sequence encodes CASSFGGAGGETQYF.

The rearrangement joins TRBV5-4 to TRBJ2-5; unclear D gene. The CDR3 loop spans 12 amino acids. The germline gives CDR1 SGHNT, CDR2 YYREEE (reference sequence). V lost 1 base to trimming and J lost 2 bases, with 3 bases between them. The CDR3 protein is CASSLPQETQYF. CDR3 nucleotide sequence: TGTGCCAGCAGCTTGCCTCAAGAGACCCAGTACTTC.

Only a few counts were recorded for this clone. CDR3 in amino acids: CASSENGGTTSPLHF. The DNA for the CDR3 is TGTGCCAGCAGTGAAAACGGGGGGACTACCTCACCCCTCCACTTT. This chain links TRBV2 with TRBJ1-6; D perhaps matches TRBD1 (5 bases). The CDR3 length is 15 residues. Between the trimmed V and J ends, which lost 2 bases and 10 bases, there was a span of 15 bases. Germline V lookup: CDR1 SNHLY, CDR2 FYNNEI.

CDR3 nucleotides: TGTGCCAGCAGCTTAAACGGCTACGAGCAGTACTTC. Translating gives CASSLNGYEQYF. The genes are TRBV7-6 and TRBJ2-7; D ambiguous. Trimming took 2 bases from V and 3 from J, leaving 5 bases between them. The CDR3 extends over 12 amino acids. Looked up from germline, CDR1 is SGHVS and CDR2 is FNYEAQ. The entire variable domain, with the rest obtained from reference TRBV7-6 and TRBJ2-7, is as follows: GAGVSQSPRYKVTKRGQDVALRCDPISGHVSLYWYRQALGQGPEFLTYFNYEAQQDKSGLPNDRFSAERPEGSISTLTIQRTEQRDSAMYRCASSLNGYEQYFGPGTRLTVT.

The rearrangement links TRBV11-2 to TRBJ1-1; 8 nucleotides line up with TRBD1. The CDR3 has 15 residues. The trim removed 7 bases at V and 4 bases at J, leaving 11 bases unmatched. Germline loops: CDR1 SGHAT, CDR2 FQNNGV. The CDR3 protein is CASTQGAGYPTEAFF. As DNA, the CDR3 is TGTGCCAGCACGCAGGGGGCCGGTTATCCCACTGAAGCTTTCTTT.

The V and J genes are TRBV7-9 and TRBJ1-2, with 7 bases identical to TRBD1. With V trimmed by 4 bases and J by 4 bases, 3 bases remained unmatched. Germline V gene data show CDR1 as SEHNR and CDR2 as FQNEAQ (reference sequence). This CDR3 comprises 13 residues. CDR3 sequence reads: CASSSGGSYGYTF. CDR3 coding DNA: TGTGCCAGCAGCTCAGGGGGAAGCTATGGCTACACCTTC.

The count of this clone is one. The V gene is TRBV10-2, the J gene TRBJ1-5; TRBD1 is a possible D gene (5 bases). There are 14 residues in the CDR3. Between the trimmed V and J ends, which lost 3 bases and 3 bases, there was a span of 9 bases. Per germline, CDR1 WSHSY and CDR2 SAAADI. CDR3 DNA: TGCGCCAGCAGTGACGGGACTTTCAATCAGCCCCAGCATTTT. Residues: CASSDGTFNQPQHF.

The rearrangement uses TRBV11-3 and TRBJ1-1; D remains ambiguous. V lost 3 bases and J 1 base, leaving 6 bases between the germline ends. This CDR3 region has 13 residues. Germline V gene data show CDR1 as SGHNT and CDR2 as YENEEA. The DNA for the CDR3 is TGTGCCAGCAGCTTCTCAGAGAACACTGAAGCTTTCTTT. Translating it yields CASSFSENTEAFF.